One and the same sample provided the 30 T cell receptor beta chains below, sequenced in a study of technical replicates of blood from a handful of donors. Some clones are missing from TCRdb's copy, which holds only in-frame ones; the method was immunoSEQ multiplex PCR. The repertoire holds about 97,000 clones, with 96% as singletons. Sequencing used T cells isolated from PBMCs. These receptors were taken from a human donor in good health.

A word on this clone: Compared with germline, one end of the junction differs, possibly owing to a read error. The chain recombines TRBV7-2 with TRBJ2-5, with D possibly being TRBD1 (5 bases). The germline gives CDR1 SGHTA, CDR2 FQGNSA. The CDR3 spans 12 residues. The CDR3 nucleotides read TGTGCCAGCAGCCCACGGCCAAGCAGGGCTGACTTC. Translated, it gives CASSPRPSRADF.

The chain joins TRBV4-2 to TRBJ2-7; a possible D gene is TRBD1 (5 bases). Germline CDR1 is LGHNA and CDR2 is YNFKEQ. Trimming removed 3 bases from V and 4 bases from J, with 16 bases in between. This CDR3 region has 15 residues. CDR3 sequence: CASSQLQQVAYEQYF. The DNA of the CDR3 is TGTGCCAGCAGCCAGCTCCAACAGGTTGCTTACGAGCAGTACTTC.

The chain links TRBV2 to TRBJ1-3, with 10 nucleotides matching TRBD1. Germline CDR1 SNHLY, CDR2 FYNNEI. This CDR3 comprises 16 residues. V lost 3 bases, J lost 6 bases, and 8 bases stayed unmatched. Written as DNA, the CDR3 is TGTGCCAGCAGTGAGGGGCCGGGACAGGGGACAAACACCATATATTTT. Protein product: CASSEGPGQGTNTIYF.

This sequence joins TRBV18 and TRBJ2-1; 7 nucleotides line up with TRBD2. Germline CDR1 is KGHSH and CDR2 is LQKENI. After removal of 3 bases from V and 1 base from J, the junction contained 6 bases not matched to a gene. This CDR3 comprises 16 residues. CDR3: CASSPYSGYSYNEQFF. Written as DNA, the CDR3 is TGTGCCAGCTCACCTTATAGCGGGTATTCCTACAATGAGCAGTTCTTC.

The CDR3 DNA reads TGTGCCAGCAGTTACTTCTGGGGCGAAGAAAAACTGTTTTTT. Translation: CASSYFWGEEKLFF. The rearrangement links TRBV6-5 to TRBJ1-4; TRBD1 is a possible D gene (5 bases). Trimming pared 1 base from V and 8 bases from J, leaving 11 bases between. Germline lookup yields CDR1 MNHEY and CDR2 SVGAGI. CDR3 length: 14 amino acids.

The chain employs TRBV27 and TRBJ2-5; tentative D call: TRBD2 (7 bases). The CDR3 spans 16 residues. Trimming pared 6 bases from V and 1 base from J, leaving 18 bases between. The germline CDR1 and CDR2 sequences are MNHEY and SMNVEV (reference sequence). CDR3 loop: CASSPRGAAVQETQYF. For the CDR3, the DNA is TGTGCCAGCAGCCCCCGGGGGGCAGCGGTCCAAGAGACCCAGTACTTC.

The rearrangement joins TRBV11-3 to TRBJ2-3; perhaps TRBD2 as D (5 bases). V was shortened by 6 bases and J by 6 bases, with 16 bases between the two germline ends. The CDR3 has 14 amino acids. CDR1 is SGHNT and CDR2 is YENEEA in the germline V gene. Written as DNA, the CDR3 is TGTGCCAGCAGTCGATACGGAGGCAAGGATACGCAGTATTTT. Translating it yields CASSRYGGKDTQYF.

The rearrangement uses TRBV5-4 and TRBJ2-7, with unresolved D. The CDR3 consists of 14 residues. The germline V and J ends were trimmed by 5 bases and 2 bases, with 14 bases remaining between them. CDR1 is SGHNT, CDR2 YYREEE, per germline (reference sequence). The CDR3 DNA reads as TGTGCCAGCAGGCCGGCGGAGACCGCCTACGAGCAGTACTTC. Residues: CASRPAETAYEQYF.

This chain links TRBV19 with TRBJ1-1; D possibly corresponds to TRBD1 (6 bases). The CDR3 loop spans 13 amino acids. Germline V gene sequence: CDR1 LNHDA, CDR2 SQIVND (reference sequence). V dropped 10 bases and J dropped 1 base, with 13 bases sitting between them. CDR3 amino acids: CATVQGRNTEAFF. In DNA, the CDR3 is TGTGCCACCGTACAGGGACGGAACACTGAAGCTTTCTTT.

This sequence joins TRBV28 and TRBJ2-7; D is perhaps TRBD1 (6 bases). The germline V gene encodes CDR1 MDHEN and CDR2 SYDVKM. Trimming pared 5 bases from V and 4 bases from J, leaving 21 bases between. The CDR3 extends over 16 amino acids. CDR3 protein: CASSLPATGLGYEQYF. The CDR3 DNA sequence: TGTGCCAGCAGTCTACCAGCGACAGGCTTAGGATACGAGCAGTACTTC. The variable domain in full, completed from reference TRBV28 and TRBJ2-7, reads DVKVTQSSRYLVKRTGEKVFLECVQDMDHENMFWYRQDPGLGLRLIYFSYDVKMKEKGDIPEGYSVSREKKERFSLILESASTNQTSMYLCASSLPATGLGYEQYFGPGTRLTVT.

The chain combines TRBV10-2 with TRBJ1-1; TRBD1 matches 8 bases. From germline, CDR1 is WSHSY and CDR2 SAAADI. V dropped 9 bases and J dropped 1; count of bases not matched to a gene: 13. The CDR3 spans 16 residues. The CDR3 region is CASTKEQGVWNTEAFF. The CDR3 DNA reads as TGCGCCAGTACGAAAGAACAGGGGGTCTGGAACACTGAAGCTTTCTTT.

This clone was observed once. The gene calls are TRBV5-6 and TRBJ2-7; D call uncertain. With 0 bases removed from V and 3 bases from J, the gap between germline ends came to 7 bases. The CDR3 totals 13 residues. CDR1 SGHDT and CDR2 YYEEEE come from the germline V gene. In DNA form, the CDR3 reads TGTGCCAGCAGCTTGGATCCTCTCTACGAGCAGTACTTC. It specifies CASSLDPLYEQYF.

The V gene is TRBV6-5, the J gene TRBJ1-2; the D gene is possibly TRBD1 (6 bases). Deletions cut 6 bases from V and 5 bases from J, with 16 bases between. The CDR3 covers 14 residues. The germline CDR1 and CDR2 sequences are MNHEY and SVGAGI. The chain's CDR3 is CASRQGPGEYGYTF. The CDR3 DNA reads as TGTGCCAGCAGACAGGGCCCTGGCGAGTATGGCTACACCTTC.

Here the CDR3 DNA reads TGTGCCTGGAAGATGGGACAGAATGGCGGGGAGCTGTTTTTT. It is translated as CAWKMGQNGGELFF. This chain links TRBV30 with TRBJ2-2; 7 nucleotides line up with TRBD1. The germline CDR1 and CDR2 sequences are GTSNPN and SVGIG (reference sequence). Germline trimming cut 4 bases from V and 7 bases from J; bases unmatched to any gene: 9. The CDR3 extends over 14 amino acids.

CDR3 amino acids: CASSLQGLASPGELFF. In nucleotides, the CDR3 is TGTGCCAGCAGCTTGCAGGGACTAGCGTCCCCCGGGGAGCTGTTTTTT. The V call is TRBV7-3, the J call TRBJ2-2; TRBD2 matches 10 bases. The CDR3 contains 16 residues. Trimming removed 3 bases from V and 6 bases from J; junction bases left unmatched: 7. Germline V gene lookup returns CDR1 SGHTA and CDR2 FQGTGA.

The chain is built from TRBV6-5 and TRBJ2-2; D possibly corresponds to TRBD1 (5 bases). CDR3 length: 15 amino acids. Germline V gene sequence: CDR1 MNHEY, CDR2 SVGAGI. V lost 2 bases and J 5 bases, leaving 12 bases between the germline ends. For the CDR3, the DNA is TGTGCCAGCAGTTACAGCAGGGTTGGGACCGGGGAGCTGTTTTTT. This codes for CASSYSRVGTGELFF.

The sample holds one count of this clone. This chain uses TRBV4-3 with TRBJ2-7; D unclear. The CDR3 sequence is 14 residues long. Germline loops: CDR1 LGHNA, CDR2 YSLEER. The V end lost 4 bases, the J end lost 0 bases, and 10 bases lay between the germline ends. The DNA for the CDR3 is TGCGCCAGCAGCCCCAACAGCCTCTCCTACGAGCAGTACTTC. As protein: CASSPNSLSYEQYF.

This chain links TRBV6-5 with TRBJ1-2; a possible D gene is TRBD1 (5 bases). The V end lost 5 bases, the J end lost 7 bases, and 11 bases lay between the germline ends. This CDR3 region has 12 residues. From germline, CDR1 is MNHEY and CDR2 SVGAGI. The CDR3, as DNA: TGTGCCAGCAGTCCAGACAGTCGTGGCTACACCTTC. Translated, it gives CASSPDSRGYTF.

The chain combines TRBV9 with TRBJ2-2; D gene ambiguous. V lost 0 bases and J lost 2, with 8 bases in between. Germline-derived CDR1 and CDR2 are SGDLS and YYNGEE. The CDR3 length is 15 residues. The DNA of the CDR3 is TGTGCCAGCAGCGTAGTCAGTGTCAACACCGGGGAGCTGTTTTTT. The encoded protein is CASSVVSVNTGELFF. Based on the CDR3 plus reference TRBV9 and TRBJ2-2, the full variable domain is DSGVTQTPKHLITATGQRVTLRCSPRSGDLSVYWYQQSLDQGLQFLIQYYNGEERAKGNILERFSAQQFPDLHSELNLSSLELGDSALYFCASSVVSVNTGELFFGEGSRLTVL.

This chain joins TRBV19 and TRBJ2-7; TRBD2 might be the D (5 bases). CDR3 length equals 13 residues. The V gene's germline CDR1 is LNHDA and CDR2 SQIVND (reference sequence). With 5 bases removed from V and 2 bases from J, the gap between germline ends came to 10 bases. The CDR3 sequence is CASSFGGPYEQYF. CDR3 nucleotides: TGTGCCAGTAGTTTTGGAGGACCCTACGAGCAGTACTTC.

The chain couples TRBV2 to TRBJ2-2, with 8 bases fitting TRBD2. CDR3 length: 15 amino acids. V was pared by 7 bases and J by 8 bases, with 12 bases of the junction left unmatched. Germline lookup yields CDR1 SNHLY and CDR2 FYNNEI. DNA for the CDR3: TGTGCCAGCAATGCCCCGGGGGGGGTGGAAGGGGAGCTGTTTTTT. The encoded protein is CASNAPGGVEGELFF.

The V and J genes are TRBV27 and TRBJ2-1; D may be TRBD2 (5 bases). CDR1 is MNHEY and CDR2 is SMNVEV in the germline V gene (reference sequence). With 2 bases removed from V and 6 bases from J, the gap between germline ends came to 11 bases. This CDR3 is 14 amino acids long. CDR3 loop: CASSLGSAANEQFF. CDR3 coding DNA: TGTGCCAGCAGTTTAGGGAGCGCCGCCAATGAGCAGTTCTTC.

V and J are TRBV2 and TRBJ2-3, with D possibly being TRBD2 (5 bases). The V and J ends lost 5 bases and 8 bases respectively, with 14 bases between them. Germline lookup yields CDR1 SNHLY and CDR2 FYNNEI. This CDR3 has 13 residues. The CDR3 nucleotides read TGTGCCAGCAGTAGAGCGGACCCTGGTACGCAGTATTTT. This translates into CASSRADPGTQYF.

The gene calls are TRBV10-1 and TRBJ1-1; perhaps TRBD1 as D (5 bases). CDR1 and CDR2 from the germline V gene are WNHNN and SYGVQD (reference sequence). The CDR3 loop spans 13 amino acids. The V end lost 3 bases, the J end lost 5 bases, and 10 bases lay between the germline ends. CDR3 residues: CASSDSQGTEAFF. The DNA of the CDR3 is TGCGCCAGCAGTGATTCGCAGGGTACTGAAGCTTTCTTT.

This clone was counted a single time. The chain combines TRBV4-1 with TRBJ1-5; D is possibly TRBD1 (6 bases). The CDR3 length is 17 residues. Germline V gives CDR1 MGHRA, CDR2 YSYEKL. Trimming removed 0 bases at V and 4 bases at J, with 16 bases between. The DNA for the CDR3 is TGCGCCAGCAGCCAAGAGGGGGCAGGGGCCTTTAATCAGCCCCAGCATTTT. Translation: CASSQEGAGAFNQPQHF.

V gene TRBV7-7 combines with J gene TRBJ2-5; TRBD2 matches at 7 bases. Per germline, CDR1 SSHAT and CDR2 FNYEAQ (reference sequence). V lost 2 bases and J lost 1; bases outside the gene matches: 4. The CDR3 loop spans 15 amino acids. The CDR3 reads CASSLRAGSQETQYF. CDR3 DNA sequence: TGTGCCAGCAGCTTACGAGCGGGGTCCCAAGAGACCCAGTACTTC.

The chain joins TRBV4-1 to TRBJ2-5; TRBD2 matches 8 bases. Unmatched junction bases numbered 11, after V lost 0 bases and J lost 5 bases. Germline lookup yields CDR1 MGHRA and CDR2 YSYEKL. The CDR3 extends over 17 amino acids. Written as DNA, the CDR3 is TGCGCCAGCAGCCAAGATTTAAGGCTAGCGGGCTTGGAGACCCAGTACTTC. It encodes CASSQDLRLAGLETQYF.

This chain links TRBV6-5 with TRBJ1-4; 8 positions match TRBD1. This CDR3 is 16 amino acids long. Per germline, CDR1 MNHEY and CDR2 SVGAGI. V lost 1 base and J lost 5; bases outside the gene matches: 6. The CDR3 DNA follows: TGTGCCAGCAGTTACTATTCCGGGACAGGAAATGAAAAACTGTTTTTT. Translated: CASSYYSGTGNEKLFF.

V gene TRBV15 combines with J gene TRBJ2-7; no clear D gene. Germline V gene sequence: CDR1 LNHNV, CDR2 YYDKDF (reference sequence). V lost 4 bases and J lost 1, with 17 bases in between. The CDR3 has 16 residues. The CDR3 nucleotides are TGTGCCACCAGCAATAATCCCCTTAGCCCTTCCTACGAGCAGTACTTC. Translated: CATSNNPLSPSYEQYF.

J is TRBJ2-5 and V is TRBV5-1; TRBD2 aligns across 10 bases. The germline V gene encodes CDR1 SGHRS and CDR2 YFSETQ. The CDR3 runs to 16 residues. With V trimmed by 0 bases and J by 5 bases, 7 bases remained unmatched. CDR3 protein: CASSLGSSGSYETQYF. The CDR3 DNA reads TGCGCCAGCAGCTTGGGATCTAGCGGGAGTTATGAGACCCAGTACTTC.